This TCR beta chain was identified during a study of shared clonotypes between healthy human individuals. Study-level background: Each donor contributed plates that comprised three CD4 naive, three CD4 memory, two CD8 naive and one CD8 memory.

The authors ran the assay at deep level. TCRdb's table, derived via immunoSEQ multiplex PCR, lists solely in-frame clones and lacks some. Of 1,100,000 or so clones listed, around 82% are singletons. None of the donors, who were healthy HIV-negative adults, had recently had acute infections or vaccinations. The CD4+ fraction was divided into a CD45RA+ naive subset and a CD45RA-negative memory subset. V lost 5 bases and J 5 bases, leaving 10 bases between the germline ends. Germline V gives CDR1 MNHEY, CDR2 SVGAGI. The CDR3 has 12 residues. This rearrangement joins TRBV6-5 to TRBJ2-7; possibly TRBD2 for D (5 bases). Material for sequencing was memory CD4+ T cells from PBMCs. This sample's subset: CD45RA-negative fraction. The receptor's source is a man between 18 and 35 years old in good health. Some clones in this sample may be carry-over from other donors' samples. CDR3 bases: TGTGCCAGCAGTCCTAGCTTCAACGAGCAGTACTTC. Translation: CASSPSFNEQYF.